This T cell receptor (beta chain) derives from a study of blood T cell repertoires in COVID-19. Cohort 3 donors were reported recovered after two negative PCRs, clearance, or symptom resolution. Trimming stripped 3 bases from V and 1 base from J, with 10 bases between. The CDR3 contains 14 residues. CDR1 and CDR2 from the germline V gene are SGHRS and YFSETQ. TCRdb's table, derived via immunoSEQ multiplex PCR, lists solely in-frame clones and lacks some. The sample includes approximately 260,000 clones, roughly four fifths of them seen just once. This TCR was sampled from a man in his fifties who had recovered from COVID-19. The J gene is TRBJ2-5, the V gene TRBV5-1, with D perhaps matching TRBD1 (6 bases). Input material: PBMCs or T cells enriched from blood (not recorded which). DNA of the CDR3: TGCGCCAGCAGCTATGGACAGCTCCAAGAGACCCAGTACTTC. Translating gives CASSYGQLQETQYF.